The sequence of this TCR beta chain was determined in a study of technical replicates of blood from a handful of donors. The CDR3 spans 15 residues. V gave up 4 bases and J gave up 6 bases; unmatched junction bases: 8. Germline V gives CDR1 MDHEN, CDR2 SYDVKM. TCRdb's table, derived via immunoSEQ multiplex PCR, lists solely in-frame clones and lacks some. Among fewer than 95,000 clones listed, 75% to 95% were seen once. The chain employs TRBV28 and TRBJ2-2; 7 bases line up with TRBD1. The clonotype comes from a human donor in good health. Sequencing input: T cells isolated from PBMCs. The CDR3 loop is CASSSLGTDAGELFF. DNA of the CDR3: TGTGCCAGCAGTTCCCTTGGGACAGACGCCGGGGAGCTGTTTTTT.